Listed here are 28 T cell receptor beta chains from one sample, sequenced in a study of shared clonotypes between healthy human individuals. The table came from immunoSEQ multiplex PCR; TCRdb's copy has only in-frame clones and leaves some out. Of some 2,000,000 clones in the sample, nearly 97% were seen once. The sample taken for sequencing was naive CD4+ T cells sorted from blood. Documented subset: CD45RA+ positively selected. Receptor source: a man aged 18-30 years in good health.

The chain is built from TRBV10-3 and TRBJ2-5; D might be TRBD1 or TRBD2, each matching 7 bases. V was cut by 0 bases and J by 5 bases, with 16 bases left in between. The CDR3 extends over 16 amino acids. Germline V CDR1 and CDR2: ENHRY, SYGVKD. The CDR3 protein is CAISESSGAGQETQYF. The CDR3 DNA sequence: TGTGCCATCAGTGAGTCGAGCGGGGCGGGACAGGAGACCCAGTACTTC.

The chain employs TRBV5-4 and TRBJ2-2, with a possible D match to TRBD2 (7 bases). The CDR3 has 16 amino acids. Germline CDR1 and CDR2: SGHNT and YYREEE (reference sequence). V shed 2 bases and J shed 1 base, with 12 bases lying between them. The CDR3 region is CASSLGGGRNTGELFF. The CDR3 DNA sequence: TGTGCCAGCAGCTTAGGGGGGGGCCGGAACACCGGGGAGCTGTTTTTT.

The chain carries TRBV7-6 and TRBJ2-1; TRBD1 agrees at 10 bases. Trimming cost V 5 bases and J 9 bases; bases outside gene matches: 10. The CDR3 loop spans 15 amino acids. The germline CDR1 and CDR2 sequences are SGHVS and FNYEAQ. In DNA form, the CDR3 reads TGTGCCAGCAGCCCGAGACAGGGGGCAGGGGGTGAGCAGTTCTTC. As protein: CASSPRQGAGGEQFF.

The count of this clone is one. The V call is TRBV7-2, the J call TRBJ2-1, with D unresolved. Between the trimmed V and J ends, which lost 4 bases and 2 bases, there was a span of 3 bases. Germline CDR1 SGHTA, CDR2 FQGNSA. The CDR3 sequence is 12 residues long. CDR3 loop: CASSSTYNEQFF. The CDR3 region has the DNA TGTGCCAGCAGCTCCACCTACAATGAGCAGTTCTTC.

In regard to this clone: The sample has other DNA sequences that encode this CDR3 too. The chain recombines TRBV6-6 with TRBJ2-5; D could derive from TRBD1 or TRBD2 (5 bases each). Trimming removed 0 bases from V and 3 bases from J, with 8 bases in between. Looked up from germline, CDR1 is MNHNY and CDR2 is SVGAGI (reference sequence). The CDR3 is 14 residues long. CDR3 sequence: CASSYSGPKETQYF. The CDR3 DNA follows: TGTGCCAGCAGTTACTCGGGACCGAAAGAGACCCAGTACTTC.

This clone came up once. Other nucleotide sequences in the sample specify the same CDR3. This chain joins TRBV18 and TRBJ1-4, with TRBD1 identical over 8 bases. V dropped 6 bases and J dropped 3; count of bases not matched to a gene: 3. The germline V gene has CDR1 KGHSH and CDR2 LQKENI. CDR3 length: 14 amino acids. The CDR3 region has the DNA TGTGCCAGCTCCCAGGGGGCAGCTAATGAAAAACTGTTTTTT. Protein sequence: CASSQGAANEKLFF.

V is TRBV7-2 and J is TRBJ2-7; TRBD2 might be the D (6 bases). With 5 bases removed from V and 0 bases from J, the gap between germline ends came to 11 bases. Germline V gene lookup returns CDR1 SGHTA and CDR2 FQGNSA. The CDR3 spans 14 residues. In DNA form, the CDR3 reads TGTGCCAGCAGCAGGGACTTGGGCTCCTACGAGCAGTACTTC. Its protein is CASSRDLGSYEQYF.

The gene calls are TRBV30 and TRBJ2-7; a weak D match, TRBD1 (6 bases). The CDR3 totals 11 residues. Germline CDR1 reads GTSNPN; CDR2 reads SVGIG (reference sequence). The CDR3 loop reads CALGGTYEQYF. The DNA for the CDR3 is TGTGCATTAGGGGGAACCTACGAGCAGTACTTC.

The chain combines TRBV5-1 with TRBJ2-2; 7 bases line up with TRBD1. The V gene's germline CDR1 is SGHRS and CDR2 YFSETQ. Germline trimming cut 3 bases from V and 8 bases from J; bases unmatched to any gene: 7. This CDR3 contains 14 residues. The CDR3: CASSYWDSQGELFF. In DNA form, the CDR3 reads TGCGCCAGCAGCTACTGGGACAGTCAGGGGGAGCTGTTTTTT.

The CDR3 region is CAITTRDRVPYEQYF. The CDR3 nucleotides read TGTGCCATTACAACCCGGGACAGGGTCCCCTACGAGCAGTACTTC. The chain recombines TRBV28 with TRBJ2-7; 9 bases map to TRBD1. The V gene's germline CDR1 is MDHEN and CDR2 SYDVKM. The CDR3 totals 15 residues. Trimming took 10 bases from V and 2 from J; bases not matched to a gene: 12.

The CDR3 DNA follows: TGTGCCAGCAAGGTGGCACCACCCACAGATACGCAGTATTTT. Residues: CASKVAPPTDTQYF. The chain employs TRBV2 and TRBJ2-3, with unresolved D. Germline CDR1 is SNHLY and CDR2 is FYNNEI. The CDR3 contains 14 residues. V was shortened by 7 bases and J by 2 bases, with 13 bases between the two germline ends.

This chain links TRBV5-6 with TRBJ1-5; TRBD1 might be the D (5 bases). Germline V gene sequence: CDR1 SGHDT, CDR2 YYEEEE. V gave up 0 bases and J gave up 1 base, with 8 bases separating them. The CDR3 spans 15 residues. CDR3 nucleotides: TGTGCCAGCAGCTTGGGACAGCGGAGCAATCAGCCCCAGCATTTT. Translating gives CASSLGQRSNQPQHF.

As DNA, the CDR3 is TGTGCCTGGAGTCAGGGGCGCGGCTATGGCTACACCTTC. It yields the protein CAWSQGRGYGYTF. The J gene is TRBJ1-2, the V gene TRBV30; D possibly corresponds to TRBD1 (6 bases). V was pared by 2 bases and J by 4 bases, with 11 bases between. The germline gives CDR1 GTSNPN, CDR2 SVGIG (reference sequence). This CDR3 region has 13 residues.

The rearrangement joins TRBV25-1 to TRBJ2-2; D is undetermined. Trimming removed 7 bases at V and 2 bases at J, with 11 bases between. The V gene's germline CDR1 is MGHDK and CDR2 SYGVNS. This CDR3 has 14 amino acids. CDR3 nucleotide sequence: TGTGCCAGCACTCCCAGCCGAAACACCGGGGAGCTGTTTTTT. Amino acids: CASTPSRNTGELFF.

The CDR3 sequence is CASSEQAGGQETQYF. CDR3 DNA sequence: TGTGCCAGCAGTGAGCAAGCGGGAGGCCAAGAGACCCAGTACTTC. This chain connects TRBV2 to TRBJ2-5; 9 nucleotides align to TRBD2. The CDR3 length is 15 residues. Germline values: CDR1 SNHLY, CDR2 FYNNEI. V was pared by 3 bases and J by 1 base, with 3 bases of the junction left unmatched.

This sequence joins TRBV7-8 and TRBJ2-5; weak D call: TRBD1 (6 bases). Germline assignment: CDR1 SGHVS and CDR2 FQNEAQ. V was pared by 2 bases and J by 2 bases, with 18 bases between. This CDR3 comprises 17 residues. The CDR3 reads CASSLYRPRDKQETQYF. DNA of the CDR3: TGTGCCAGCAGCTTATATCGCCCCCGGGACAAACAAGAGACCCAGTACTTC.

The rearrangement joins TRBV14 to TRBJ2-3, with 8 bases fitting TRBD2. CDR1 is SGHDN, CDR2 FVKESK, per germline. After removal of 0 bases from V and 5 bases from J, the junction contained 7 bases not matched to a gene. The CDR3 is made up of 16 amino acids. The CDR3 here is CASSQERGLVGDTQYF. CDR3 coding DNA: TGTGCCAGCAGCCAAGAGAGGGGACTAGTGGGAGATACGCAGTATTTT.

The chain has TRBV5-5 and TRBJ2-1; TRBD1 aligns across 8 bases. J gave up 6 bases and V 6 bases, and 5 bases lay outside the gene matches. Germline values: CDR1 SGHKS, CDR2 YYEKEE (reference sequence). This CDR3 is 13 amino acids long. The CDR3 DNA is TGTGCCAGCACCGAGGGACAGGCCAATGAGCAGTTCTTC. Amino acid sequence: CASTEGQANEQFF.

The chain couples TRBV5-1 to TRBJ2-1, with TRBD2 matching 9 bases. V trimming: 4 bases; J trimming: 7 bases; junction bases outside the gene matches: 15. The germline CDR1 and CDR2 sequences are SGHRS and YFSETQ. This CDR3 has 17 amino acids. The CDR3 protein is CASSPYLVAGVGNEQFF. DNA of the CDR3: TGCGCCAGCAGCCCCTACCTGGTAGCGGGGGTTGGGAATGAGCAGTTCTTC.

This rearrangement joins TRBV4-3 to TRBJ2-3, with 9 bases fitting TRBD2. Germline V gene lookup returns CDR1 LGHNA and CDR2 YSLEER. V shed 1 base, J shed 3 bases, and the junction held 11 bases outside the gene matches. This CDR3 has 18 residues. The CDR3 loop reads CASSQVPSGLAYTDTQYF. The CDR3 DNA reads as TGCGCCAGCAGCCAAGTCCCGTCCGGACTAGCGTATACAGATACGCAGTATTTT.

This clone was observed a single time. This sample also contains other DNA sequences that code for the same CDR3. V is TRBV7-2 and J is TRBJ2-5, with D uncertain. Germline V gene data show CDR1 as SGHTA and CDR2 as FQGNSA. There are 11 residues in the CDR3. V was trimmed by 4 bases and J by 4 bases, leaving 4 bases between them. This CDR3 is CASSSLETQYF. The CDR3 DNA reads as TGTGCCAGCAGCTCCTTAGAGACCCAGTACTTC. Complete variable domain (other parts from reference TRBV7-2 and TRBJ2-5): GAGVSQSPSNKVTEKGKDVELRCDPISGHTALYWYRQSLGQGLEFLIYFQGNSAPDKSGLPSDRFSAERTGGSVSTLTIQRTQQEDSAVYLCASSSLETQYFGPGTRLLVL.

The chain employs TRBV30 and TRBJ2-3; D uncertain. The germline V and J ends were trimmed by 2 bases and 4 bases, with 7 bases remaining between them. Germline loops: CDR1 GTSNPN, CDR2 SVGIG (reference sequence). The CDR3 extends over 12 amino acids. Here the CDR3 DNA reads TGTGCCTGGAGTCCCCCGGCAGATACGCAGTATTTT. This translates into CAWSPPADTQYF.

A note on this clone: The same CDR3 arises from other DNA sequences in this sample as well. V is TRBV5-1 and J is TRBJ2-2; D is undetermined. V was clipped by 0 bases and J by 6 bases, with 6 bases between them. The CDR3 loop spans 13 amino acids. The germline V gene encodes CDR1 SGHRS and CDR2 YFSETQ. The CDR3: CASSLEAAGELFF. CDR3 bases: TGCGCCAGCAGCTTGGAGGCCGCCGGGGAGCTGTTTTTT.

The gene calls are TRBV9 and TRBJ1-3, with 8 bases aligning to TRBD1. Germline CDR1 reads SGDLS; CDR2 reads YYNGEE. V gave up 4 bases and J gave up 0 bases; unmatched junction bases: 9. The CDR3 totals 17 residues. CDR3 bases: TGTGCCAGCAGCAGGAGGACAGGGAAAGACTCTGGAAACACCATATATTTT. Amino acids: CASSRRTGKDSGNTIYF.

This chain uses TRBV4-3 with TRBJ2-2, with a weak D call TRBD1 (6 bases). V was shortened by 3 bases and J by 3 bases, with 11 bases between the two germline ends. This CDR3 comprises 15 residues. The V gene's germline CDR1 is LGHNA and CDR2 YSLEER. CDR3 sequence: CASSHHRDYTGELFF. The CDR3 DNA reads as TGCGCCAGCAGCCACCACAGGGATTACACCGGGGAGCTGTTTTTT.

The chain employs TRBV30 and TRBJ1-5; no clear D. The CDR3 runs 14 residues. Trimming removed 2 bases at V and 3 bases at J, with 11 bases between. Looked up from germline, CDR1 is GTSNPN and CDR2 is SVGIG (reference sequence). CDR3 protein: CAWSLTALNQPQHF. Here the CDR3 DNA reads TGTGCCTGGAGTTTGACGGCTCTCAATCAGCCCCAGCATTTT.

The genes are TRBV19 and TRBJ2-7; TRBD1 aligns across 7 bases. CDR3 length equals 15 residues. The germline V gene has CDR1 LNHDA and CDR2 SQIVND (reference sequence). Losses at the gene ends were 7 bases for V and 3 bases for J; bases not matched to a gene: 12. The CDR3 sequence: CASKSADRIYYEQYF. CDR3 nucleotide sequence: TGTGCCAGTAAATCGGCGGACAGGATATACTACGAGCAGTACTTC.

This rearrangement joins TRBV28 to TRBJ1-2; D is uncertain. The CDR3 length is 15 residues. Trimming removed 3 bases from V and 6 bases from J, with 17 bases in between. The germline gives CDR1 MDHEN, CDR2 SYDVKM. As DNA, the CDR3 is TGTGCCAGCAGTTTTCATGGGAAAGGGTACAATGGCTACACCTTC. Translation gives CASSFHGKGYNGYTF.